Following are 2 T cell receptor beta chains from one sample sequenced in a study of T cell repertoires in cytomegalovirus infection. These receptors' antigens are unknown. TCRdb processed the reads anew with MiXCR; each CDR3 protein has one entry. Among about 52,000 distinct CDR3 sequences listed, around 20% were seen once. Sample: CD8+ T cells from cultured PBMCs, taken from culture after CMV antigen stimulation. These receptors came from a human donor in good health (CMV status not recorded). Some clones in this sample may be carry-over from other donors' samples.

This chain uses TRBV7-9 with TRBJ1-2, with D uncertain. This CDR3 contains 10 residues. Trimming took 7 bases from V and 11 from J, leaving 11 bases between them. CDR1 is SEHNR, CDR2 FQNEAQ, per germline (reference sequence). CDR3: CASTLADYTF. In DNA, the CDR3 is TGTGCCAGCACCTTGGCGGATTACACCTTC.

The CDR3 sequence is CASNQGDNEKLFF. For the CDR3, the DNA is TGTGCCAGCAACCAGGGGGACAATGAAAAACTGTTTTTT. The chain carries TRBV4-2 and TRBJ1-4; the match to TRBD1 covers 7 bases. V trimming: 7 bases; J trimming: 5 bases; junction bases outside the gene matches: 4. This CDR3 is 13 amino acids long. Germline V lookup: CDR1 LGHNA, CDR2 YNFKEQ.